A selection of T cell receptor beta chains follows, all from one sample in a study of OX40 agonist ivuxolimab in advanced cancers. Sequencing used immunoSEQ multiplex PCR; TCRdb keeps in-frame clones, though not all of them. Of tens of thousands of clones in the sample, about 87% are singletons; the top ten hold about 31%. The sequencing used CD4+ or CD8+ T cells sorted from blood, collected in a trial of the OX40 agonist ivuxolimab. All receptors derive from an adult with an advanced solid tumor such as melanoma, head and neck, liver or kidney cancer. Each CDR3 is given with its conserved first and last residue. Fields, in order: D gene, V gene, J gene, clone size, CDR3 protein, CDR3 DNA. The D gene is left open where the match is weak. Where a row states a size, it is once, few, many or the class of an expanded clone; other rows omit it.

>.|TRBV5-1|TRBJ2-1|few
CASSSKVANNEQFF
TGCGCCAGCAGCTCTAAGGTGGCTAACAATGAGCAGTTCTTC
>TRBD2|TRBV4-1|TRBJ2-1|.
CASSPGRTSFSGEQFF
TGCGCCAGCAGCCCCGGGCGGACTAGCTTCAGCGGTGAGCAGTTCTTC
>.|TRBV30|TRBJ2-7|.
CAWSAGGSYEQYF
TGTGCCTGGAGTGCAGGGGGGTCCTACGAGCAGTACTTC
>TRBD1|TRBV19|TRBJ2-7|.
CASSPTGKNEQYF
TGTGCCAGTAGTCCGACAGGGAAGAACGAGCAGTACTTC
>TRBD2|TRBV2|TRBJ2-1|.
CASKGTSGVSSYNEQFF
TGTGCCAGCAAGGGGACTAGCGGGGTTAGCTCCTACAATGAGCAGTTCTTC
>.|TRBV28|TRBJ2-7|.
CASNLGTFSEQYF
TGTGCCAGCAACTTAGGGACGTTCTCCGAGCAGTACTTC
>.|TRBV14|TRBJ2-7|.
CASSYELSSYEQYF
TGTGCCAGCAGCTATGAGCTAAGCTCCTACGAGCAGTACTTC
>.|TRBV9|TRBJ2-5|.
CASSARRTAETQYF
TGTGCCAGCAGCGCCAGACGTACAGCGGAGACCCAGTACTTC
>.|TRBV5-5|TRBJ1-3|.
CASSLDGTLNTIYF
TGTGCCAGCAGCCTTGATGGGACATTAAACACCATATATTTT
>TRBD1|TRBV19|TRBJ1-2|.
CASIGTGENYGYTF
TGTGCCAGTATCGGGACAGGGGAGAACTATGGCTACACCTTC
>.|TRBV25-1|TRBJ2-6|.
CASSESAGGSGANVLTF
TGTGCCAGCAGTGAATCGGCGGGTGGGTCCGGGGCCAACGTCCTGACTTTC
>.|TRBV7-9|TRBJ1-4|.
CASSPRALGINEKLFF
TGTGCCAGCAGCCCACGGGCCCTTGGGATTAATGAAAAACTGTTTTTT
>TRBD1|TRBV5-1|TRBJ1-4|few
CASSLVPGQENEKLFF
TGCGCCAGCAGCTTGGTACCGGGACAGGAGAATGAAAAACTGTTTTTT
>TRBD1|TRBV7-6|TRBJ2-5|.
CASSLRGTGLARGETQYF
TGTGCCAGCAGCCTCCGCGGGACAGGGCTCGCTAGGGGGGAGACCCAGTACTTC
>.|TRBV2|TRBJ2-3|.
CASSEYIKDTQYF
TGTGCCAGCAGTGAATACATAAAGGATACGCAGTATTTT
>TRBD1|TRBV4-3|TRBJ2-1|.
CASRDRGNEQFF
TGCGCCAGCAGAGACAGGGGGAATGAGCAGTTCTTC
>TRBD2|TRBV2|TRBJ2-3|.
CASSRILAGAWDTQYF
TGTGCCAGCAGTAGGATCCTAGCGGGAGCTTGGGATACGCAGTATTTT
>.|TRBV7-9|TRBJ1-1|.
CASSFGGGVTEAFF
TGTGCCAGCAGCTTCGGAGGAGGCGTCACTGAAGCTTTCTTT
>TRBD1|TRBV9|TRBJ1-3|.
CASSAQGLSGNTIYF
TGTGCCAGCAGCGCACAGGGGCTCTCTGGAAACACCATATATTTT
>.|TRBV5-6|TRBJ1-6|.
CASSLRKSPLHF
TGTGCCAGCAGCTTGCGGAAGTCACCCCTCCACTTT
>.|TRBV4-3|TRBJ2-3|.
CASSQDRSLSTDTQYF
TGCGCCAGCAGCCAAGATCGTAGCCTTAGCACAGATACGCAGTATTTT
>.|TRBV19|TRBJ1-2|.
CASSVGRGSSNYGYTF
TGTGCCAGTAGTGTAGGGAGGGGCAGTTCTAACTATGGCTACACCTTC
>TRBD2|TRBV6-5|TRBJ2-7|.
CASSYSMARESYEQYF
TGTGCCAGCAGTTACTCGATGGCGCGGGAGAGCTACGAGCAGTACTTC
>TRBD1|TRBV19|TRBJ1-6|.
CASSTGGAMRNSPLHF
TGTGCCAGTAGTACAGGGGGCGCGATGAGGAATTCACCCCTCCACTTT
>.|TRBV11-2|TRBJ2-5|.
CASSQGETQYF
TGTGCCAGCAGTCAGGGGGAGACCCAGTACTTC
>TRBD2|TRBV7-6|TRBJ2-1|.
CASSPGLAEGEQFF
TGTGCCAGCAGCCCCGGACTAGCGGAGGGTGAGCAGTTCTTC
>TRBD1|TRBV19|TRBJ1-5|few
CASRGQGERPQHF
TGTGCCAGTCGTGGACAGGGGGAAAGGCCCCAGCATTTT
>TRBD1|TRBV7-2|TRBJ1-4|once
CASSLVGRGPVGLFF
TGTGCCAGCAGCTTAGTCGGCAGGGGGCCGGTAGGACTGTTTTTT
>TRBD1|TRBV28|TRBJ1-4|.
CASRRPGTGKEKLFF
TGTGCCAGCAGACGACCCGGGACAGGGAAAGAAAAACTGTTTTTT
>.|TRBV5-1|TRBJ1-1|.
CASTIGGNTEAFF
TGCGCCAGCACCATAGGGGGGAACACTGAAGCTTTCTTT
>TRBD2|TRBV7-6|TRBJ2-5|.
CASTKPGGQETQYF
TGTGCCAGCACAAAACCGGGGGGGCAGGAGACCCAGTACTTC